This is a list of T cell receptor beta chains from one sample in a study of beta chain features in type 1 diabetes. TCRdb's table, derived via immunoSEQ multiplex PCR, lists solely in-frame clones and lacks some. The sample consists of 600,000 to 700,000 clones, about an eighth of them appearing once. Material for sequencing was naive CD4+ T cells from blood. The receptors shown here come from a man younger than 45 with type 1 diabetes. CDR3s include the opening cysteine and the closing phenylalanine or tryptophan. D genes are given only for firm matches. Part of the rows lack a size; the others show once, few, many or a class for expanded clones.

size	D	J	V	CDR3	DNA
few	TRBD1	TRBJ2-2	TRBV29-1	CSVGPGQGTRGTGELFF	TGCAGCGTTGGTCCGGGACAGGGGACTCGAGGCACCGGGGAGCTGTTTTTT
NA	NA	TRBJ1-6	TRBV18	CASSPPTNSPLHF	TGTGCCAGCTCACCACCAACTAATTCACCCCTCCACTTT
few	NA	TRBJ1-2	TRBV7-8	CASSSDREHYGYTF	TGTGCCAGCAGCTCCGACAGAGAACACTATGGCTACACCTTC
NA	NA	TRBJ2-7	TRBV6-5	CASSYSNAGNYEQYF	TGTGCCAGCAGTTACTCGAATGCAGGGAACTACGAGCAGTACTTC
few	TRBD2	TRBJ2-2	TRBV19	CASSIVGGGTGELFF	TGTGCCAGTAGTATAGTCGGGGGAGGGACCGGGGAGCTGTTTTTT
few	NA	TRBJ2-2	TRBV14	CASSQDRANTGELFF	TGTGCCAGCAGCCAAGACAGGGCTAACACCGGGGAGCTGTTTTTT
few	TRBD2	TRBJ2-5	TRBV7-2	CASSLTAGETQYF	TGTGCCAGCAGCTTAACAGCGGGGGAGACCCAGTACTTC
NA	NA	TRBJ2-5	TRBV18	CASSPRRPQETQYF	TGTGCCAGCTCACCACGCAGGCCCCAAGAGACCCAGTACTTC
few	NA	TRBJ2-7	TRBV15	CATRTDSRYEQYF	TGTGCCACCAGAACAGACAGTCGCTACGAGCAGTACTTC
NA	TRBD2	TRBJ2-3	TRBV11-2	CASGIGRRGGGDTQYF	TGTGCCAGCGGGATTGGTCGGCGGGGGGGCGGAGATACGCAGTATTTT
once	TRBD1	TRBJ2-7	TRBV18	CASSPTGGYEQYF	TGTGCCAGCTCGCCGACAGGGGGCTACGAGCAGTACTTC
few	NA	TRBJ2-1	TRBV23-1	CASSQSRGEGEQFF	TGCGCCAGCAGTCAATCGAGGGGGGAGGGTGAGCAGTTCTTC
NA	NA	TRBJ2-5	TRBV7-8	CASSLVQEETQYF	TGTGCCAGCAGCTTAGTGCAGGAAGAGACCCAGTACTTC
NA	NA	TRBJ1-2	TRBV7-2	CASSPQGNGYTF	TGTGCCAGCAGCCCACAGGGTAATGGCTACACCTTC
few	TRBD1	TRBJ2-1	TRBV28	CASSLMGQGAYEQFF	TGTGCCAGCAGTTTAATGGGACAGGGGGCCTATGAGCAGTTCTTC
NA	NA	TRBJ1-5	TRBV30	CAWSPKAGWSNQPQHF	TGTGCCTGGAGCCCGAAGGCGGGCTGGAGCAATCAGCCCCAGCATTTT
NA	NA	TRBJ2-5	TRBV18	CASSPNQGTSWETQYF	TGTGCCAGCTCACCGAACCAAGGTACTTCATGGGAGACCCAGTACTTC
NA	NA	TRBJ2-5	TRBV7-7	CASSFTGPRETQYF	TGTGCTAGCAGCTTCACGGGCCCCCGGGAGACCCAGTACTTC
few	TRBD1	TRBJ1-2	TRBV5-4	CASSPPRDRASGYTF	TGTGCCAGCAGCCCGCCCCGGGACAGGGCTTCTGGCTACACCTTC
few	NA	TRBJ2-7	TRBV30	CAWSSWASYEQYF	TGTGCCTGGAGTTCGTGGGCCTCCTACGAGCAGTACTTC
NA	TRBD1	TRBJ1-2	TRBV5-1	CASSLPTGGYGYTF	TGCGCCAGCAGCTTACCGACAGGGGGCTATGGCTACACCTTC
NA	NA	TRBJ2-1	TRBV7-3	CASSRTENEQFF	TGTGCCAGCAGTCGAACTGAAAATGAGCAGTTCTTC
NA	NA	TRBJ1-5	TRBV7-2	CASSSYRGGNQPQHF	TGTGCCAGCAGCTCCTACCGCGGGGGGAATCAGCCCCAGCATTTT
few	NA	TRBJ2-1	TRBV7-2	CASSPNYNEQFF	TGTGCCAGCAGCCCAAACTACAATGAGCAGTTCTTC
NA	NA	TRBJ2-2	TRBV5-1	CASSLLRGSGELFF	TGCGCCAGCAGCTTGCTGAGGGGTAGCGGGGAGCTGTTTTTT
few	TRBD1	TRBJ1-2	TRBV29-1	CSVGTGEHYGYTF	TGCAGCGTAGGAACAGGGGAGCACTATGGCTACACCTTC
few	TRBD2	TRBJ2-5	TRBV9	CASSPSGGAFTETQYF	TGTGCCAGCAGCCCTAGCGGGGGGGCTTTTACGGAGACCCAGTACTTC
few	NA	TRBJ2-3	TRBV7-2	CASSLARNTDTQYF	TGTGCCAGCAGCTTAGCTCGAAACACAGATACGCAGTATTTT
few	NA	TRBJ2-1	TRBV14	CASSPTTGSYNEQFF	TGTGCCAGCAGCCCGACAACAGGGTCCTACAATGAGCAGTTCTTC
NA	TRBD2	TRBJ2-3	TRBV9	CASSVGTSGGPFF	TGTGCCAGCAGCGTAGGGACTAGCGGGGGGCCCTTCTTT
NA	NA	TRBJ1-5	TRBV23-1	CASSGGSEGKQPQHF	TGCGCCAGCAGTGGCGGGTCCGAGGGGAAACAGCCCCAGCATTTT
NA	NA	TRBJ1-2	TRBV6-6	CATRTATNYGYTF	TGTGCCACCAGGACAGCCACAAACTATGGCTACACCTTC
NA	TRBD1	TRBJ1-1	TRBV7-9	CASSPKTGVGTEAFF	TGTGCCAGCAGCCCAAAGACAGGGGTGGGGACTGAAGCTTTCTTT
NA	NA	TRBJ2-3	TRBV7-2	CASTGEGAGPLDTQYF	TGTGCCAGCACCGGAGAAGGCGCCGGGCCGCTAGATACGCAGTATTTT
few	NA	TRBJ1-1	TRBV18	CASSPMAGNTEAFF	TGTGCCAGCTCACCGATGGCTGGGAACACTGAAGCTTTCTTT
few	TRBD2	TRBJ2-7	TRBV28	CASSSGTGTMGEQYF	TGTGCCAGCAGTTCGGGCACCGGGACTATGGGCGAGCAGTACTTC
NA	NA	TRBJ2-2	TRBV27	CASSLRAQSTGELFF	TGTGCCAGCAGCCTAAGGGCCCAAAGCACCGGGGAGCTGTTTTTT
few	NA	TRBJ2-7	TRBV15	CATSRDLVGTYEQYF	TGTGCCACCAGCAGAGATCTCGTGGGTACCTACGAGCAGTACTTC
NA	NA	TRBJ2-3	TRBV9	CASSLNTDTQYF	TGTGCCAGCAGCCTTAACACAGATACGCAGTATTTT
few	TRBD2	TRBJ2-1	TRBV19	CASSTLAGGLYEQFF	TGTGCCAGTAGTACCCTAGCGGGGGGGCTCTATGAGCAGTTCTTC
NA	NA	TRBJ2-5	TRBV7-9	CASTDLDSQETQYF	TGTGCCAGCACCGACTTAGACAGCCAAGAGACCCAGTACTTC
few	NA	TRBJ1-3	TRBV18	CASSPPMSSGNTIYF	TGTGCCAGCTCACCACCCATGAGCTCTGGAAACACCATATATTTT
once	NA	TRBJ1-6	TRBV4-2	CASSQVGSRPVSPLHF	TGTGCCAGCAGCCAAGTCGGCAGCAGACCGGTTTCACCCCTCCACTTT
few	NA	TRBJ1-6	TRBV7-9	CASSLIEYNSPLHF	TGTGCCAGCAGCTTAATTGAGTATAATTCACCCCTCCACTTT
few	NA	TRBJ2-4	TRBV28	CASSPYGETKNIQYF	TGTGCCAGCAGTCCGTACGGGGAGACCAAAAACATTCAGTACTTC
NA	TRBD1	TRBJ2-7	TRBV9	CASSGRQGTSYEQYF	TGTGCCAGCAGCGGGAGACAGGGGACCTCCTACGAGCAGTACTTC
NA	TRBD1	TRBJ1-5	TRBV4-2	CASSQVQSGGTHQPQHF	TGTGCCAGCAGCCAAGTACAGTCAGGGGGGACTCATCAGCCCCAGCATTTT
NA	NA	TRBJ2-5	TRBV7-8	CASSKGQVQETQYF	TGTGCCAGCAGCAAAGGACAAGTACAAGAGACCCAGTACTTC
few	NA	TRBJ1-2	TRBV7-9	CASSSGGAGYGYTF	TGTGCCAGCAGCTCAGGAGGGGCAGGCTATGGCTACACCTTC
NA	TRBD1	TRBJ1-2	TRBV18	CASSPDRANYGYTF	TGTGCCAGCTCACCTGACAGGGCTAACTATGGCTACACCTTC
few	NA	TRBJ2-6	TRBV6-5	CASNTILSGANVLTF	TGTGCCAGCAATACAATCCTCTCTGGGGCCAACGTCCTGACTTTC
NA	NA	TRBJ1-5	TRBV4-1	CASSQDLGQPQHF	TGCGCCAGCAGCCAAGATCTGGGTCAGCCCCAGCATTTT
NA	TRBD1	TRBJ2-2	TRBV7-6	CADRGRNTGELFF	TGTGCCGACAGGGGCCGGAACACCGGGGAGCTGTTTTTT
NA	NA	TRBJ2-7	TRBV6-5	CASSPEAGNYEQYF	TGTGCCAGCAGCCCCGAGGCAGGGAACTACGAGCAGTACTTC
NA	NA	TRBJ1-3	TRBV6-4	CASSEKRNTIYF	TGTGCCAGCAGTGAAAAGAGAAACACCATATATTTT